The 5 T cell receptor beta chains reported below all come from one sample, sequenced in a study of cytomegalovirus exposure and HLA in healthy donors. The study ran its PCR with 60 Vbeta and 13 Jbeta primers. Assay used: immunoSEQ multiplex PCR; TCRdb lists only in-frame clones, some missing. Among roughly 170,000 clones listed, around 86% were seen once. Material: PBMCs. These receptors were taken from a man in his fifties in good health and CMV-seronegative.

On this clone itself: Other DNA sequences in this specimen translate into the identical CDR3. The chain is built from TRBV19 and TRBJ2-3; weak D call: TRBD2 (7 bases). The CDR3 is 14 amino acids. Trimming shortened V by 2 bases and J by 6 bases, and 12 bases separated the two germline ends. Per the germline V gene, CDR1 is LNHDA and CDR2 is SQIVND (reference sequence). The CDR3 sequence: CASSIQGRGDTQYF. Written as DNA, the CDR3 is TGTGCCAGTAGTATACAAGGGAGGGGGGATACGCAGTATTTT.

In this sample, this clone turned up once. J is TRBJ2-7 and V is TRBV29-1, with D possibly being TRBD1 (5 bases). V was cut by 3 bases and J by 5 bases, with 11 bases left in between. Germline CDR1 and CDR2: SQVTM and ANQGSEA. This CDR3 is 12 amino acids long. The CDR3 loop is CSVDVRENEQYF. CDR3 sequence (DNA): TGCAGCGTTGATGTCAGGGAAAACGAGCAGTACTTC.

This clone was counted a few times. V gene TRBV6-5 combines with J gene TRBJ2-7, with 7 bases identical to TRBD1. Germline lookup yields CDR1 MNHEY and CDR2 SVGAGI. With V trimmed by 5 bases and J by 5 bases, 9 bases remained unmatched. The CDR3 length is 14 residues. CDR3 amino acids: CASSGNRGRNEQYF. As DNA, the CDR3 is TGTGCCAGCAGTGGGAACAGGGGAAGGAACGAGCAGTACTTC.

This CDR3 is CASSTGLGGTGELFF. Written as DNA, the CDR3 is TGTGCCAGTAGTACTGGACTAGGCGGCACCGGGGAGCTGTTTTTT. The chain recombines TRBV19 with TRBJ2-2; the match to TRBD2 covers 7 bases. Germline values: CDR1 LNHDA, CDR2 SQIVND (reference sequence). The junction had 6 bases not matched to a gene; V was cut back by 4 bases and J by 4 bases. The CDR3 covers 15 residues.

This clone has a handful of counts. The chain joins TRBV28 to TRBJ1-1; possible D gene TRBD1, 5 bases. V lost 8 bases and J lost 7, with 11 bases in between. This CDR3 contains 11 residues. Germline V gene lookup returns CDR1 MDHEN and CDR2 SYDVKM. The CDR3 loop is CASPGGHEAFF. CDR3 nucleotides: TGTGCCAGCCCAGGTGGACATGAAGCTTTCTTT.